This T cell receptor (beta chain) stems from a study of Ad26.COV2.S vaccination and SARS-CoV-2 variants. Study-level points and caveats: A substantial breadth of spike-specific CD8+ and CD4+ T cell responses after vaccination has been reported.

Sequenced by immunoSEQ multiplex PCR; TCRdb stores in-frame clones only, minus some. The top ten hold about 1.5% of the sample, which has about 680,000 clones, around 89% seen once. Treatment specified: approximately 18 received Ad26.COV2.S at low or high dose, single or two shots; 5 received placebo; per-sample allocation not given. Samples were taken on day 63 after the first vaccine or placebo injection. Of note for this clone: Its antigen remains unidentified.

With 7 bases removed from V and 6 bases from J, the gap between germline ends came to 6 bases. The CDR3 runs 10 residues. In germline, CDR1 is SGHTS, CDR2 YDEGEE. Sequenced material: peripheral blood, taken in a trial of Ad26.COV2.S vaccine versus placebo. The rearrangement links TRBV5-8 to TRBJ2-3; no clear D gene. This TCR derives from a person aged 18-60 years who received the Ad26.COV2.S COVID-19 vaccine or a placebo. The CDR3 sequence: CASEKDTQYF. CDR3 nucleotides: TGTGCCAGCGAGAAGGATACGCAGTATTTT.